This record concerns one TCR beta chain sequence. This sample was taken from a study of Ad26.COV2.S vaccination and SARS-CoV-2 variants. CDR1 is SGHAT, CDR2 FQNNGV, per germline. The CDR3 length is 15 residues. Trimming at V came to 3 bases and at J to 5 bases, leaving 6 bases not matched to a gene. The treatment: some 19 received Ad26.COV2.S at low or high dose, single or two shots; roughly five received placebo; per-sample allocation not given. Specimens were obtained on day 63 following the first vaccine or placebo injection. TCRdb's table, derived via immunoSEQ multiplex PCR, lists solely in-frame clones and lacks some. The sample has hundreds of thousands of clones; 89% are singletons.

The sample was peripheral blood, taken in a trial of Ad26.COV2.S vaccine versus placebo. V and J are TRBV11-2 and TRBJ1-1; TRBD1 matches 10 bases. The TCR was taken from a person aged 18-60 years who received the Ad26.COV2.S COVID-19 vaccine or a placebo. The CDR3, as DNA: TGTGCCAGCAGCTTGTGGGACAGGGGTGGTACTGAAGCTTTCTTT. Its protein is CASSLWDRGGTEAFF. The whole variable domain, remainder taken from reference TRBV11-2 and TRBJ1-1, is EAGVAQSPRYKIIEKRQSVAFWCNPISGHATLYWYQQILGQGPKLLIQFQNNGVVDDSQLPKDRFSAERLKGVDSTLKIQPAKLEDSAVYLCASSLWDRGGTEAFFGQGTRLTVV.